This TCR beta chain was obtained from a study of Graves' ophthalmopathy and Graves' hyperthyroidism. On the study more broadly: Peripheral blood collection took place at initial diagnosis, before any treatment. Study conclusions and caveats: Detected in blood as well were most expanded thyroid clonotypes with frequency above 0.001.

In this cohort, patients with other autoimmune diseases, uncontrolled infections, pregnancy or lactation were excluded. Physicians reached a diagnosis by relying on clinical symptoms, serum thyroxine, TRAb, thyroid ultrasound and orbital computed tomography. The germline V gene encodes CDR1 MNHEY and CDR2 SMNVEV (reference sequence). The CDR3 covers 15 residues. V was pared by 5 bases and J by 0 bases, with 7 bases of the junction left unmatched. Concerning this clonotype itself: Its antigen is undetermined.

RNA served as the template for amplifying TCR beta CDR3 regions. An opening RT-PCR round employed HTBI primers and preceded a second-round multiplex PCR. TCRdb called the multiplex PCR reads again in MiXCR, with one record for every CDR3 protein. The table has around 660,000 distinct CDR3 sequences, about 38% seen once. V usage is TRBV27 and J usage is TRBJ2-7; 7 nucleotides agree with TRBD1. Material: peripheral blood. The clonotype comes from an adult man with Graves' ophthalmopathy. Here the CDR3 DNA reads TGTGCCAGCAGTAGGGGGACAGCGCGCTCCTACGAGCAGTACTTC. As protein: CASSRGTARSYEQYF.